The present T cell receptor (beta chain) was sequenced within a study of identical twins. Study conclusions and caveats: Within monozygotic twins, out-of-frame TCR alpha sharing was underestimated by the models. For zero-insertion analyses, partial confounding could come from invariant MAIT and iNKT cells. Cross-sectional statistical analysis was relied on for the conclusions, without the same donors being followed.

TCRdb reprocessed the 5' RACE reads via MiXCR and lists one record per CDR3 protein. The sample contains some 1,600,000 distinct CDR3 sequences, about 30% of which appear only once. This clonotype appeared a few times. Its antigen remains unidentified. The sample comprised cord blood. The TCR originated in a newborn girl in good health.

CDR3 sequence reads: CASSSRRLAGSYNEQFF. The CDR3 DNA reads as TGTGCCAGCAGCTCCAGGAGGCTAGCGGGCTCCTACAATGAGCAGTTCTTC. The V gene is TRBV4-2, the J gene TRBJ2-1; 8 bases match TRBD2. This CDR3 comprises 17 residues. V shed 5 bases, J shed 0 bases, and the junction held 9 bases outside the gene matches. Germline V lookup: CDR1 LGHNA, CDR2 YNFKEQ.